The clone carrying this T cell receptor (beta chain) was seen just once. Its target is unknown. Clones were sequenced by immunoSEQ multiplex PCR, and TCRdb holds only the in-frame ones, with some missing. The sample shows around 3,100 clones, 78% of them seen only once. Trimming removed 3 bases at V and 3 bases at J, with 11 bases between. The germline V gene encodes CDR1 SNHLY and CDR2 FYNNEI. This CDR3 has 15 residues. These data come from a study of brain metastases from non-small cell lung cancer. General study points: Compared with their matched primary tumors, roughly two thirds of brain metastases showed expanded T-cell clones. Brain metastases had lower T-cell infiltration than primary tumors.

This receptor was taken from a donor at least 40 years old with non-small cell lung cancer. The sequenced material came from primary lung tumor tissue. The chain recombines TRBV2 with TRBJ2-2; possible D gene TRBD1, 6 bases. CDR3 in DNA: TGTGCCAGCAGTGAGGCCAGGGGCTACACCGGGGAGCTGTTTTTT. Its protein is CASSEARGYTGELFF. The variable domain in full, completed from reference TRBV2 and TRBJ2-2, reads EPEVTQTPSHQVTQMGQEVILRCVPISNHLYFYWYRQILGQKVEFLVSFYNNEISEKSEIFDDQFSVERPDGSNFTLKIRSTKLEDSAMYFCASSEARGYTGELFFGEGSRLTVL.